These 22 T cell receptor beta chains were all obtained from the same sample, sequenced in a study of blood T cell repertoires in COVID-19 (dated by TCRdb to between 2020 and 2021). Library generation was performed with the immunoSEQ multiplex PCR assay. The table comes from immuneACCESS by way of TCRdb, which keeps in-frame sequences with V and J called. Part of the clones is missing from these tables; in studies checked, under half for an unresolved V gene and the rest for unknown reasons. Within this sample are about 150,000 clones, with 60% to 85% of them counted one time only. About 15% of the sample lies in the top ten. Input material: peripheral blood. Receptors originate from a middle-aged man with acute or convalescent COVID-19.

The chain recombines TRBV9 with TRBJ2-1, with 7 bases fitting TRBD2. V lost 0 bases, J lost 6 bases, and 6 bases stayed unmatched. The germline V gene encodes CDR1 SGDLS and CDR2 YYNGEE. The CDR3 is 15 residues long. The CDR3 protein is CASSVATASGNEQFF. Written as DNA, the CDR3 is TGTGCCAGCAGCGTAGCTACGGCTAGCGGCAATGAGCAGTTCTTC.

The chain employs TRBV27 and TRBJ2-7; 10 nucleotides match TRBD1. After removal of 5 bases from V and 3 bases from J, the junction contained 19 bases not matched to a gene. Germline V gene sequence: CDR1 MNHEY, CDR2 SMNVEV (reference sequence). CDR3 length: 19 amino acids. The CDR3 DNA follows: TGTGCCAGCAGTCAATTCTCCGGGACAGGGGCTACATGGGACTACGAGCAGTACTTC. Residues: CASSQFSGTGATWDYEQYF.

The genes are TRBV11-2 and TRBJ2-1; 7 bases fit TRBD1. The CDR3 is 16 amino acids. V was pared by 7 bases and J by 4 bases, with 13 bases of the junction left unmatched. Germline CDR1 reads SGHAT; CDR2 reads FQNNGV. The CDR3 is CASTGQQVKGYNEQFF. The CDR3 bases are TGTGCCAGCACGGGACAGCAAGTCAAGGGGTACAATGAGCAGTTCTTC.

The V and J genes are TRBV6-5 and TRBJ1-5; 10 bases fit TRBD1. Germline CDR1 reads MNHEY; CDR2 reads SVGAGI. The J segment lost 5 bases and the V segment lost 7 bases, leaving 8 bases of the junction unmatched. CDR3 size: 15 residues. The CDR3 reads CASTEDRGLHQPQHF. CDR3 in DNA: TGTGCCAGCACCGAGGACAGGGGGTTGCATCAGCCCCAGCATTTT.

This chain joins TRBV19 and TRBJ1-5, with TRBD1 matching 8 bases. This CDR3 spans 13 amino acids. CDR1 is LNHDA and CDR2 is SQIVND in the germline V gene (reference sequence). Trimming cost V 6 bases and J 4 bases; bases outside gene matches: 2. The CDR3 DNA follows: TGTGCCAGTAGCGACAGGGGAAATCAGCCCCAGCATTTT. Amino acid sequence: CASSDRGNQPQHF.

The DNA for the CDR3 is TGTGCCAGCGGCAATTACAGGGGATCTTTCTTT. It encodes CASGNYRGSFF. This rearrangement joins TRBV12-3 or TRBV12-4 to TRBJ1-1; 7 positions agree with TRBD1. V was pared by 8 bases and J by 12 bases, with 9 bases of the junction left unmatched. The CDR3 runs 11 residues.

This chain connects TRBV19 to TRBJ1-6; D is unresolved. This CDR3 contains 15 residues. V was cut by 8 bases and J by 0 bases, with 11 bases left in between. Per germline, CDR1 LNHDA and CDR2 SQIVND (reference sequence). The CDR3 sequence is CASRLAGSYNSPLHF. The CDR3 DNA follows: TGTGCCAGTCGTTTGGCGGGCTCCTATAATTCACCCCTCCACTTT.

Here the CDR3 reads CASSFSTGQTGELFF. DNA for the CDR3: TGCGCCAGCAGCTTCTCGACAGGGCAGACCGGGGAGCTGTTTTTT. The V and J genes are TRBV5-1 and TRBJ2-2; TRBD1 aligns across 7 bases. V trimming: 2 bases; J trimming: 5 bases; junction bases outside the gene matches: 6. Germline V gives CDR1 SGHRS, CDR2 YFSETQ. There are 15 residues in the CDR3.

The rearrangement joins TRBV6-1 to TRBJ1-2; D may be TRBD1 (6 bases). Germline V lookup: CDR1 MNHNS, CDR2 SASEGT. Trimming took 1 base from V and 0 from J, leaving 12 bases between them. The CDR3 extends over 16 amino acids. As DNA, the CDR3 is TGTGCCAGCAGTGAAGTATGGGACACTACTAACTATGGCTACACCTTC. Its translation: CASSEVWDTTNYGYTF.

The chain joins TRBV5-1 to TRBJ1-1; D possibly corresponds to TRBD1 (5 bases). Trimming pared 5 bases from V and 0 bases from J, leaving 17 bases between. CDR1 is SGHRS and CDR2 is YFSETQ in the germline V gene. The CDR3 is 16 residues long. The CDR3 loop reads CASRRDSDAMNTEAFF. The DNA for the CDR3 is TGCGCCAGCAGGCGCGACAGCGACGCAATGAACACTGAAGCTTTCTTT.

V usage is TRBV3-1 (or the pseudogene TRBV3-2) and J usage is TRBJ2-4; 7 bases map to TRBD2. From germline, CDR1 is LGHDT and CDR2 YNNKEL (reference sequence). V trimming: 3 bases; J trimming: 5 bases; junction bases outside the gene matches: 1. This CDR3 region has 13 residues. The CDR3 coding sequence is TGTGCCAGCAGCCATGGGAGGGAAAACATTCAGTACTTC. Protein product: CASSHGRENIQYF.

This rearrangement joins TRBV6-5 to TRBJ2-3; 8 nucleotides agree with TRBD1. From germline, CDR1 is MNHEY and CDR2 SVGAGI. The ends lost 7 bases at V and 4 bases at J; junction bases unmatched: 10. This CDR3 comprises 15 residues. CDR3 amino acids: CASIPNRGTADTQYF. The CDR3 nucleotides are TGTGCCAGCATTCCAAACAGGGGGACCGCAGATACGCAGTATTTT.

The rearrangement uses TRBV6-5 and TRBJ1-5, with 7 bases matching TRBD1. V lost 6 bases, J lost 7 bases, and 6 bases stayed unmatched. The V gene's germline CDR1 is MNHEY and CDR2 SVGAGI. The CDR3 has 13 amino acids. In DNA form, the CDR3 reads TGTGCCAGCAGCGGACAGGCCTACCAGCCCCAGCATTTT. Protein product: CASSGQAYQPQHF.

The J gene is TRBJ2-7, the V gene TRBV11-1, with D maybe TRBD2 (6 bases). Deletions cut 0 bases from V and 3 bases from J, with 15 bases between. Germline CDR1 reads SGHAT; CDR2 reads FQDESV (reference sequence). The CDR3 covers 16 residues. The CDR3 nucleotides are TGTGCCAGCAGCTTAGCGCGGTGGCAGGGAGGCTACGAGCAGTACTTC. Translation gives CASSLARWQGGYEQYF. The full variable domain, with the rest looked up from reference TRBV11-1 and TRBJ2-7, is EAEVAQSPRYKITEKSQAVAFWCDPISGHATLYWYRQILGQGPELLVQFQDESVVDDSQLPKDRFSAERLKGVDSTLKIQPAELGDSAMYLCASSLARWQGGYEQYFGPGTRLTVT.

This clone came up once. The chain carries TRBV3-1 (or the pseudogene TRBV3-2) and TRBJ2-7; 10 bases fit TRBD2. Germline-derived CDR1 and CDR2 are LGHDT and YNNKEL (reference sequence). CDR3 size: 14 residues. V dropped 5 bases and J dropped 3; count of bases not matched to a gene: 4. CDR3 nucleotide sequence: TGTGCCAGCAGCGGTCCTAGCGGGGGCTACGAGCAGTACTTC. Translated: CASSGPSGGYEQYF.

This chain joins TRBV25-1 and TRBJ1-5; 10 bases match TRBD1. Germline CDR1 reads MGHDK; CDR2 reads SYGVNS. The CDR3 is made up of 14 amino acids. Trimming at V came to 6 bases and at J to 4 bases, leaving 3 bases not matched to a gene. The CDR3 sequence is CASRGQGTNQPQHF. CDR3 bases: TGTGCCAGCAGGGGACAGGGGACGAATCAGCCCCAGCATTTT.

The rearrangement uses TRBV18 and TRBJ2-2; the match to TRBD1 covers 8 bases. The germline V gene encodes CDR1 KGHSH and CDR2 LQKENI. Losses at the gene ends were 2 bases for V and 4 bases for J; bases not matched to a gene: 9. CDR3 length equals 17 residues. CDR3 nucleotide sequence: TGTGCCAGCTCACCAGGGGGACCGGGGACAGGCACCGGGGAGCTGTTTTTT. Its protein product is CASSPGGPGTGTGELFF.

This clone was counted a single time. The chain's CDR3 is CASSQVPGVAGNTIYF. The CDR3, as DNA: TGCGCCAGCAGCCAAGTCCCAGGGGTAGCGGGAAACACCATATATTTT. This chain connects TRBV4-1 to TRBJ1-3; D may be TRBD1 (6 bases). The CDR3 spans 16 residues. V shed 1 base and J shed 4 bases, with 14 bases lying between them. Germline V CDR1 and CDR2: MGHRA, YSYEKL.

The V and J genes are TRBV15 and TRBJ2-7; 12 bases align to TRBD2. The CDR3 has 14 residues. The germline CDR1 and CDR2 sequences are LNHNV and YYDKDF (reference sequence). Unmatched junction bases numbered 4, after V lost 3 bases and J lost 7 bases. The CDR3 nucleotides are TGTGCCACCAGCAGGACTAGCGGGGGCGGGGAGCAGTACTTC. Protein: CATSRTSGGGEQYF.

V usage is TRBV19 and J usage is TRBJ1-4; 7 bases align to TRBD1. This CDR3 is built from 15 residues. Losses at the gene ends were 6 bases for V and 0 bases for J; bases not matched to a gene: 4. Germline loops: CDR1 LNHDA, CDR2 SQIVND (reference sequence). CDR3 loop: CASRTGTATNEKLFF. In DNA, the CDR3 is TGTGCCAGTAGGACCGGGACAGCAACTAATGAAAAACTGTTTTTT. The variable domain in full, with the rest retrieved from reference TRBV19 and TRBJ1-4, is DGGITQSPKYLFRKEGQNVTLSCEQNLNHDAMYWYRQDPGQGLRLIYYSQIVNDFQKGDIAEGYSVSREKKESFPLTVTSAQKNPTAFYLCASRTGTATNEKLFFGSGTQLSVL.

The chain joins TRBV2 to TRBJ1-3; TRBD1 matches at 10 bases. The CDR3 has 14 amino acids. Germline V gives CDR1 SNHLY, CDR2 FYNNEI. The trim removed 8 bases at V and 4 bases at J, leaving 5 bases unmatched. The DNA of the CDR3 is TGTGCCAGCGGGGGACAGGGGACGGGAAACACCATATATTTT. It encodes CASGGQGTGNTIYF.

The rearrangement links TRBV19 to TRBJ1-1; D not certain. CDR3 length: 15 amino acids. V was cut by 0 bases and J by 3 bases, with 11 bases left in between. Looked up from germline, CDR1 is LNHDA and CDR2 is SQIVND (reference sequence). The CDR3 nucleotides read TGTGCCAGTAGTATAGATGGGCAGGCGTACACTGAAGCTTTCTTT. Protein product: CASSIDGQAYTEAFF.